The source of this T cell receptor beta chain is a study of T cell repertoires in cytomegalovirus infection. The overall study: Public signatures in TCR beta pointed to CMV infection and matching HLA type.

Via MiXCR, TCRdb re-called the reads, giving one row per CDR3 protein. The sample lists fewer than 200,000 distinct CDR3 sequences, approximately 20% occurring once. General observations from the study: What dominated the ex vivo response were HLA-C-restricted CMV-specific TCR beta clonotypes. Public TCR beta family frequency separated CMV-and-HLA carriers, including in an independent cohort.

There are 17 residues in the CDR3. The ends lost 5 bases at V and 0 bases at J; junction bases unmatched: 9. The germline gives CDR1 SGHTA, CDR2 FQGNSA. In its sample, this clonotype ranks as medium-sized. Its antigen remains unidentified. Sequences were obtained from PBMCs. The chain recombines TRBV7-2 with TRBJ2-2; 7 bases agree with TRBD2. The clonotype originates from a human donor in good health (CMV status not recorded). Some clones in this sample may be carry-over from other donors' samples. Here the CDR3 reads CASSTQKGTTNTGELFF. DNA of the CDR3: TGTGCCAGCAGCACACAGAAAGGGACTACGAACACCGGGGAGCTGTTTTTT.